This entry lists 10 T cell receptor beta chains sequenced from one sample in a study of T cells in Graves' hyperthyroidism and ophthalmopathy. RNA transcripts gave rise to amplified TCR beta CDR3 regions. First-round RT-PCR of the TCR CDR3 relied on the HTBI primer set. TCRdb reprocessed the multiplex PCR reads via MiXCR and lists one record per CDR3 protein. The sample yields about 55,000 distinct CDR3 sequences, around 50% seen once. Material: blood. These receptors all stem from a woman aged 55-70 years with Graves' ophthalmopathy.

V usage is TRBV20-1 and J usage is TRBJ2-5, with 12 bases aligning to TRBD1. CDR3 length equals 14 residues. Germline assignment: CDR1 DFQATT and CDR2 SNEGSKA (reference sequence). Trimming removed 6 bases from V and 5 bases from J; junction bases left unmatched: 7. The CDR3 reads CSAVGDRGQETQYF. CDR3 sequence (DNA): TGCAGTGCGGTGGGGGACAGGGGGCAGGAGACCCAGTACTTC.

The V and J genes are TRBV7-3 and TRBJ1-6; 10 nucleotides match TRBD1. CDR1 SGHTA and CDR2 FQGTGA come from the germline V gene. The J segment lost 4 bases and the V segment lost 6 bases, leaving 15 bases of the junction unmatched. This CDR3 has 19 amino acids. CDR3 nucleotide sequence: TGTGCCAGCAGACGAAAAGCTACCCGGGACAGGGGTTATAATTCACCCCTCCACTTT. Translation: CASRRKATRDRGYNSPLHF.

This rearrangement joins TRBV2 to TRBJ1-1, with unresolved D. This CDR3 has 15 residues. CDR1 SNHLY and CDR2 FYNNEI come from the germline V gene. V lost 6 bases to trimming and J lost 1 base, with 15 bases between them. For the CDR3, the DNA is TGTGCCAGCAGAACCGGGAGGGCTCAGAACACTGAAGCTTTCTTT. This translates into CASRTGRAQNTEAFF.

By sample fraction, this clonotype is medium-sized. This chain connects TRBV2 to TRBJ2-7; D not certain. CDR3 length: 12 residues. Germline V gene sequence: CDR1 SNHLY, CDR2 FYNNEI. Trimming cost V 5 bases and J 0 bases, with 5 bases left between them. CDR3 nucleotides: TGTGCCAGCAGTCCTAGCTCCTACGAGCAGTACTTC. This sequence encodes CASSPSSYEQYF.

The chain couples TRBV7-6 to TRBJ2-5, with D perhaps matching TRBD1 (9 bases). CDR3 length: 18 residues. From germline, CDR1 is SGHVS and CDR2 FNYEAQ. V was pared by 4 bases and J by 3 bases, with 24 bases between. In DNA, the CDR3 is TGTGCCAGCAGCTCCCTACAGGGGGCCCGGGGGGGGAAAGAGACCCAGTACTTC. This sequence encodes CASSSLQGARGGKETQYF.

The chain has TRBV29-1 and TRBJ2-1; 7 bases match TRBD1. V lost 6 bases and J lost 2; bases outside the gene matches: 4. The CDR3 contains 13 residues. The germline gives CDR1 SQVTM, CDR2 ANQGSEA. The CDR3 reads CSVAQGTYNEQFF. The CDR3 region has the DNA TGCAGCGTGGCACAGGGGACCTACAATGAGCAGTTCTTC.

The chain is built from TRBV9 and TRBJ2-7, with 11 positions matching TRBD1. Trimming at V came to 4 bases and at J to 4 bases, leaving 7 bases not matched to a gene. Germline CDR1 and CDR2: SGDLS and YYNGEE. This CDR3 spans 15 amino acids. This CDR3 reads CASSPGTGGMYEQYF. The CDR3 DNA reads TGTGCCAGCAGCCCGGGGACAGGGGGGATGTACGAGCAGTACTTC.

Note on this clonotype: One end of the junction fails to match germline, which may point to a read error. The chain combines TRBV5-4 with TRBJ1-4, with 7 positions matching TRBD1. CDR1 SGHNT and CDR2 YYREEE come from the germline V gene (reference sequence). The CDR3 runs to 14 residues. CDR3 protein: CASSGQPGGVKLFF. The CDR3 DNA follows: TGTGCCAGCTCGGGACAGCCGGGAGGTGTAAAACTGTTTTTC.

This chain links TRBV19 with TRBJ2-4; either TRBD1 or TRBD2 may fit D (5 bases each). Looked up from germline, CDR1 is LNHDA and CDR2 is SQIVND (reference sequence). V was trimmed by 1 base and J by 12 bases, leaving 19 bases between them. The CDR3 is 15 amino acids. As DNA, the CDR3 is TGTGCCAGTAGTATAGGAGACGTGGGGACCGACGATCAGTACTTC. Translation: CASSIGDVGTDDQYF.

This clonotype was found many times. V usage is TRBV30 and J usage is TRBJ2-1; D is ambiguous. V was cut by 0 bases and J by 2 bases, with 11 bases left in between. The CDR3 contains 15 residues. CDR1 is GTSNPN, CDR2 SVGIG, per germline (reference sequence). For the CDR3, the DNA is TGTGCCTGGAGTGTCTTAGCAGTAACCTACAATGAGCAGTTCTTC. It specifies CAWSVLAVTYNEQFF.